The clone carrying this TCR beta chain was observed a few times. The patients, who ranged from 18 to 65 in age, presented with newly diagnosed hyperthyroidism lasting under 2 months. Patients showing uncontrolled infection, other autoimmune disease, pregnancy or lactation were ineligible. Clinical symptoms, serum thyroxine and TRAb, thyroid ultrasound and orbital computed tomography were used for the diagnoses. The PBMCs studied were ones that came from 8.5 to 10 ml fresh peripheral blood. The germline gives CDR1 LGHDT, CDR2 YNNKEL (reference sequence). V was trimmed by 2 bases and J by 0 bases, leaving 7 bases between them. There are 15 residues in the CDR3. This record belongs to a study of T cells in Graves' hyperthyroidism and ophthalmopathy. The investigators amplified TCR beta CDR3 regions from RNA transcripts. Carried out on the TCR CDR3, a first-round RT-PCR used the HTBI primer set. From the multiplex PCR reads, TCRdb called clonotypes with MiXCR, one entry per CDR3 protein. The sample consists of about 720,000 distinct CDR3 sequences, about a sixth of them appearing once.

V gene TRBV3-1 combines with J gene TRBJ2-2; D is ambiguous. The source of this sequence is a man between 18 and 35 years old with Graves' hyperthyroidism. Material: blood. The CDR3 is CASSQLKSNTGELFF. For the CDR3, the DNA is TGTGCCAGCAGCCAACTAAAATCGAACACCGGGGAGCTGTTTTTT.